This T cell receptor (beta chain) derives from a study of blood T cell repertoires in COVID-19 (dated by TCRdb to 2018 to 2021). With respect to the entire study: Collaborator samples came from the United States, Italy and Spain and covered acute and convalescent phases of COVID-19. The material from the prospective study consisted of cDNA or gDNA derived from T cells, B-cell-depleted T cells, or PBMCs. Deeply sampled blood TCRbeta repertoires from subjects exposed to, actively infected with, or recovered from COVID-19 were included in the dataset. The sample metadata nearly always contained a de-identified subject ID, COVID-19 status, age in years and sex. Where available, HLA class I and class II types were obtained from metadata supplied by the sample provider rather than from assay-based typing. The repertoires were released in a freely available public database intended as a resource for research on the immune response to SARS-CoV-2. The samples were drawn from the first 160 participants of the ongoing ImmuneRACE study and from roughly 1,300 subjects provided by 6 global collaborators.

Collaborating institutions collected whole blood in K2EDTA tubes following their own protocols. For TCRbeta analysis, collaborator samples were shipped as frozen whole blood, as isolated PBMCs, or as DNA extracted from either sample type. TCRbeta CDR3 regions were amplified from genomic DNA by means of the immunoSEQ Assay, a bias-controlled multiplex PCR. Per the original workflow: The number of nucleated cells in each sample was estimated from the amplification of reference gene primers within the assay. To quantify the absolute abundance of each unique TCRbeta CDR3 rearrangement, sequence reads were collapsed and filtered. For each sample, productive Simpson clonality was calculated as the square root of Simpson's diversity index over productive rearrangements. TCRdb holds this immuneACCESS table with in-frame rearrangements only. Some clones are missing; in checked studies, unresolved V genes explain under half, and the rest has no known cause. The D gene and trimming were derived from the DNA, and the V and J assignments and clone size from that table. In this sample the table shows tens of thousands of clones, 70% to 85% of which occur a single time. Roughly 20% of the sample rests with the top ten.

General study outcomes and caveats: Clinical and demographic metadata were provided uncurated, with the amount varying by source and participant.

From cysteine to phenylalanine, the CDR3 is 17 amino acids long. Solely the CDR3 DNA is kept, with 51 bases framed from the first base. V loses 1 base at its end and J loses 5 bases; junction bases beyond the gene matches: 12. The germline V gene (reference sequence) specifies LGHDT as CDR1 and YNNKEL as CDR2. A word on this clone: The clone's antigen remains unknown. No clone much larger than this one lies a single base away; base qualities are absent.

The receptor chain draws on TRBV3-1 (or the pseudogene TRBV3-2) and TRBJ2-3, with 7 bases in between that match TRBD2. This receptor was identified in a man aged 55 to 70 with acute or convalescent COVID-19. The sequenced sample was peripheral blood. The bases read TGTGCCAGCAGCCAAGCAGAACACATTGGACTAGGAGATACGCAGTATTTT. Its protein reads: CASSQAEHIGLGDTQYF.